Shown below are 28 T cell receptor beta chains from a single sample sequenced in a study of cytomegalovirus exposure and HLA in healthy donors (dated 2017 in TCRdb). The library was obtained by the immunoSEQ multiplex PCR assay. TCRdb carries this immuneACCESS record with in-frame sequences only. Its versions omit some clonotypes, under half of them owing to an unresolved V gene in the studies checked, with the rest unexplained. This sample gives around 130,000 clones in total; about nine tenths of them show up just once. The ten biggest clones cover approximately 1.3% of the sample. The sequenced sample consisted of PBMCs. Every receptor here comes from a young man in good health and CMV-seronegative.

J is TRBJ2-7 and V is TRBV11-2, with 8 bases matching TRBD1. The CDR3 extends over 15 amino acids. Looked up from germline, CDR1 is SGHAT and CDR2 is FQNNGV. Trimming took 6 bases from V and 2 from J; bases not matched to a gene: 9. CDR3 residues: CASSSIQGETYEQYF. The DNA of the CDR3 is TGTGCCAGCAGTTCCATACAGGGGGAGACCTACGAGCAGTACTTC.

This clone was recorded once. The CDR3 is CSVDLARPLYNEQFF. The CDR3 nucleotides read TGCAGCGTTGATCTAGCCCGGCCGCTCTACAATGAGCAGTTCTTC. This chain links TRBV29-1 with TRBJ2-1; D might be TRBD2 (5 bases). Trimming took off 3 bases at V and 3 bases at J, with 15 bases between the two ends. Germline assignment: CDR1 SQVTM and CDR2 ANQGSEA. CDR3 length: 15 amino acids.

This chain joins TRBV6-5 and TRBJ1-2; D remains unclear. Looked up from germline, CDR1 is MNHEY and CDR2 is SVGAGI. The CDR3 contains 15 residues. Trimming stripped 4 bases from V and 6 bases from J, with 18 bases between. The CDR3: CASSSPGRYGNGYTF. The CDR3 DNA reads as TGTGCCAGCAGTTCCCCTGGTAGATACGGGAATGGCTACACCTTC.

V is TRBV30 and J is TRBJ2-2, with TRBD1 identical over 9 bases. Germline trimming cut 5 bases from V and 6 bases from J; bases unmatched to any gene: 4. Germline CDR1 reads GTSNPN; CDR2 reads SVGIG (reference sequence). The CDR3 is made up of 13 amino acids. CDR3 sequence (DNA): TGTGCCTGGGGGACAGGGAAGGCCGGGGAGCTGTTTTTT. Protein sequence: CAWGTGKAGELFF.

This clone was recorded only once. V and J are TRBV11-2 and TRBJ2-1; D might be TRBD1 (5 bases). CDR1 is SGHAT and CDR2 is FQNNGV in the germline V gene. The CDR3 contains 14 residues. The germline V and J ends were trimmed by 4 bases and 6 bases, with 13 bases remaining between them. This CDR3 is CASSSGLPPNEQFF. The CDR3, as DNA: TGTGCCAGCAGCTCAGGGCTCCCGCCCAATGAGCAGTTCTTC.

DNA for the CDR3: TGTGCCAGCTCACCACCGGCGGGAGGGGGGCATGAGCAGTTCTTC. Its translation is CASSPPAGGGHEQFF. This chain uses TRBV18 with TRBJ2-1, with 9 nucleotides matching TRBD2. CDR1 is KGHSH and CDR2 is LQKENI in the germline V gene. Trimming removed 0 bases from V and 8 bases from J; junction bases left unmatched: 5. There are 15 residues in the CDR3.

The V call is TRBV28, the J call TRBJ2-2, with D maybe TRBD2 (5 bases). This CDR3 is 13 amino acids long. CDR1 and CDR2 from the germline V gene are MDHEN and SYDVKM. The V and J ends lost 3 bases and 9 bases respectively, with 11 bases between them. CDR3 nucleotides: TGTGCCAGCAGTTTCGGGGTCCGATGGGAGCTGTTTTTT. This translates into CASSFGVRWELFF.

V and J are TRBV5-1 and TRBJ2-2; TRBD2 aligns across 11 bases. This CDR3 contains 18 residues. The trim removed 4 bases at V and 6 bases at J, leaving 14 bases unmatched. Germline loops: CDR1 SGHRS, CDR2 YFSETQ. The chain's CDR3 is CASSLLLAGEKVAGELFF. CDR3 coding DNA: TGCGCCAGCAGCCTGCTACTAGCGGGAGAAAAGGTTGCCGGGGAGCTGTTTTTT. The entire variable domain, with the rest obtained from reference TRBV5-1 and TRBJ2-2, is as follows: KAGVTQTPRYLIKTRGQQVTLSCSPISGHRSVSWYQQTPGQGLQFLFEYFSETQRNKGNFPGRFSGRQFSNSRSEMNVSTLELGDSALYLCASSLLLAGEKVAGELFFGEGSRLTVL.

This chain uses TRBV4-1 with TRBJ2-1; 12 nucleotides align to TRBD2. The CDR3 is made up of 15 amino acids. After removal of 3 bases from V and 8 bases from J, the junction contained 5 bases not matched to a gene. The germline V gene has CDR1 MGHRA and CDR2 YSYEKL. The CDR3 DNA sequence: TGCGCCAGCAGCCAGTCTAGCGGGAGGGGGGATGAGCAGTTCTTC. Translated, it gives CASSQSSGRGDEQFF.

The chain joins TRBV6-5 to TRBJ2-7; 9 nucleotides align to TRBD2. The CDR3 runs 15 residues. J was trimmed by 4 bases and V by 0 bases; bases with no gene match: 4. Germline V CDR1 and CDR2: MNHEY, SVGAGI. CDR3 sequence (DNA): TGTGCCAGCAGTTACTCAGGGACTAGCCGATACGAGCAGTACTTC. This codes for CASSYSGTSRYEQYF.

V is TRBV4-1 and J is TRBJ2-1; 11 nucleotides agree with TRBD2. This CDR3 has 16 residues. Germline trimming cut 1 base from V and 9 bases from J; bases unmatched to any gene: 8. CDR1 and CDR2 from the germline V gene are MGHRA and YSYEKL. CDR3 coding DNA: TGCGCCAGCAGCCAAGCTCTGGGACTAGCGGTGAGTGAGCAGTTCTTC. Its protein is CASSQALGLAVSEQFF.

The genes are TRBV27 and TRBJ2-7, with TRBD2 matching 13 bases. This CDR3 spans 17 amino acids. J gave up 1 base and V 9 bases, and 12 bases lay outside the gene matches. Germline loops: CDR1 MNHEY, CDR2 SMNVEV (reference sequence). The CDR3 region has the DNA TGTGCCAGTCAGAGGGGTTCGGGACTAGCGGGATCCTACGAGCAGTACTTC. Translation: CASQRGSGLAGSYEQYF.

V gene TRBV29-1 combines with J gene TRBJ2-7; 8 nucleotides line up with TRBD1. CDR3 size: 12 residues. After removal of 5 bases from V and 4 bases from J, the junction contained 4 bases not matched to a gene. Looked up from germline, CDR1 is SQVTM and CDR2 is ANQGSEA. CDR3 loop: CSVRTGSYEQYF. CDR3 nucleotide sequence: TGCAGCGTTAGGACAGGGAGTTACGAGCAGTACTTC.

The chain recombines TRBV29-1 with TRBJ2-3; D possibly corresponds to TRBD1 (6 bases). The V gene lost 7 bases and the J gene lost 0 bases, with 14 bases spanning the gap. The CDR3 extends over 14 amino acids. CDR1 and CDR2 from the germline V gene are SQVTM and ANQGSEA. The CDR3 reads CSADTGSSTDTQYF. For the CDR3, the DNA is TGCAGCGCGGACACAGGGTCTAGCACAGATACGCAGTATTTT.

V usage is TRBV30 and J usage is TRBJ2-3, with D tentatively TRBD1 (6 bases). Germline lookup yields CDR1 GTSNPN and CDR2 SVGIG (reference sequence). V was clipped by 1 base and J by 2 bases, with 10 bases between them. The CDR3 is 14 amino acids. The CDR3 reads CAWSENRVTDTQYF. CDR3 nucleotide sequence: TGTGCCTGGAGTGAGAACAGGGTCACAGATACGCAGTATTTT.

The J gene is TRBJ2-5, the V gene TRBV11-2, with TRBD1 matching 8 bases. The V gene's germline CDR1 is SGHAT and CDR2 FQNNGV. This CDR3 region has 16 residues. Losses at the gene ends were 1 base for V and 5 bases for J; bases not matched to a gene: 9. DNA for the CDR3: TGTGCCAGCAGCTTAGTCGGACAGGGATTCACGGAGACCCAGTACTTC. Encoded protein: CASSLVGQGFTETQYF. The variable domain in full, completed from reference TRBV11-2 and TRBJ2-5, reads EAGVAQSPRYKIIEKRQSVAFWCNPISGHATLYWYQQILGQGPKLLIQFQNNGVVDDSQLPKDRFSAERLKGVDSTLKIQPAKLEDSAVYLCASSLVGQGFTETQYFGPGTRLLVL.

CDR3 nucleotide sequence: TGCGCCAGCAGCCCCCGTGGGGGGGAATGGACTGAAGCTTTCTTT. Residues: CASSPRGGEWTEAFF. The chain is built from TRBV5-1 and TRBJ1-1; a weak D match, TRBD1 (5 bases). The V end was cut by 4 bases, the J end by 5 bases, with 18 bases between. The CDR3 sequence is 15 residues long. Germline V gene lookup returns CDR1 SGHRS and CDR2 YFSETQ. The full variable domain, rest sourced from reference TRBV5-1 and TRBJ1-1, is KAGVTQTPRYLIKTRGQQVTLSCSPISGHRSVSWYQQTPGQGLQFLFEYFSETQRNKGNFPGRFSGRQFSNSRSEMNVSTLELGDSALYLCASSPRGGEWTEAFFGQGTRLTVV.

The V call is TRBV11-2, the J call TRBJ2-1, with D perhaps TRBD2 (5 bases). The CDR3 runs 16 residues. Germline CDR1 is SGHAT and CDR2 is FQNNGV. V gave up 5 bases and J gave up 4 bases, with 18 bases separating them. This CDR3 is CASSPTVDSTYNEQFF. CDR3 nucleotide sequence: TGTGCCAGCAGCCCCACGGTGGACTCGACGTACAATGAGCAGTTCTTC. Together with reference TRBV11-2 and TRBJ2-1, the CDR3 gives the full variable domain: EAGVAQSPRYKIIEKRQSVAFWCNPISGHATLYWYQQILGQGPKLLIQFQNNGVVDDSQLPKDRFSAERLKGVDSTLKIQPAKLEDSAVYLCASSPTVDSTYNEQFFGPGTRLTVL.

This chain connects TRBV5-1 to TRBJ2-3, with 7 positions matching TRBD1. The ends lost 0 bases at V and 5 bases at J; junction bases unmatched: 3. This CDR3 spans 14 amino acids. Germline V gene lookup returns CDR1 SGHRS and CDR2 YFSETQ. CDR3 coding DNA: TGCGCCAGCAGCTTGGGGGACAGCCAAGATACGCAGTATTTT. It encodes CASSLGDSQDTQYF.

This chain connects TRBV2 to TRBJ1-1, with D hard to call. CDR1 and CDR2 (germline): SNHLY, FYNNEI. The CDR3 is 12 amino acids. V lost 8 bases to trimming and J lost 4 bases, with 11 bases between them. DNA for the CDR3: TGTGCCAGCTTGAGGGAACCCACTGAAGCTTTCTTT. This codes for CASLREPTEAFF.

The CDR3 nucleotides read TGTGCCAGTCTACCGGGACAGGCAATAGTCTATGGCTACACCTTC. It translates to CASLPGQAIVYGYTF. This sequence joins TRBV2 and TRBJ1-2, with 8 bases fitting TRBD1. Germline values: CDR1 SNHLY, CDR2 FYNNEI. V lost 9 bases, J lost 4 bases, and 13 bases stayed unmatched. This CDR3 spans 15 amino acids.

This chain joins TRBV7-9 and TRBJ1-6, with 10 bases aligning to TRBD1. The CDR3 totals 17 residues. Looked up from germline, CDR1 is SEHNR and CDR2 is FQNEAQ (reference sequence). V shed 5 bases and J 7 bases; nucleotides not matched to a gene: 11. CDR3 DNA sequence: TGTGCCAGCAGCCCCCCTTCCCCGGACAGGGGGAATTCACCCCTCCACTTT. Translation: CASSPPSPDRGNSPLHF.

This clone was recorded only once. V usage is TRBV6-6 and J usage is TRBJ2-1, with 7 bases identical to TRBD1. Germline CDR1 and CDR2: MNHNY and SVGAGI (reference sequence). V was clipped by 5 bases and J by 5 bases; unmatched bases: 3. CDR3 length equals 13 residues. CDR3 in amino acids: CASSRQGDNEQFF. The CDR3 DNA is TGTGCCAGCAGTCGACAGGGTGACAATGAGCAGTTCTTC.

J is TRBJ2-1 and V is TRBV6-5, with 7 bases aligning to TRBD2. From germline, CDR1 is MNHEY and CDR2 SVGAGI. The V and J ends lost 6 bases and 2 bases, in that order; junction bases with no gene match: 10. The CDR3 spans 16 residues. The CDR3 DNA is TGTGCCAGCAGCTACGCGGTGGCGGGAGCCTACAATGAGCAGTTCTTC. Its translation is CASSYAVAGAYNEQFF.

The CDR3 coding sequence is TGTGCCTGGAGCGGGGGAAAGGTATACGAGCAGTACTTC. Translating gives CAWSGGKVYEQYF. The chain links TRBV30 to TRBJ2-7, with D possibly being TRBD2 (6 bases). Germline values: CDR1 GTSNPN, CDR2 SVGIG (reference sequence). V lost 3 bases and J 4 bases, leaving 13 bases between the germline ends. This CDR3 region has 13 residues. Filled out from reference TRBV30 and TRBJ2-7, the complete variable domain reads SQTIHQWPATLVQPVGSPLSLECTVEGTSNPNLYWYRQAAGRGLQLLFYSVGIGQISSEVPQNLSASRPQDRQFILSSKKLLLSDSGFYLCAWSGGKVYEQYFGPGTRLTVT.

V usage is TRBV5-5 and J usage is TRBJ2-1; TRBD2 aligns across 7 bases. CDR3 length equals 16 residues. J gave up 4 bases and V 0 bases, and 7 bases lay outside the gene matches. In germline, CDR1 is SGHKS, CDR2 YYEKEE (reference sequence). The CDR3 reads CASSLEVGGFYNEQFF. The CDR3 nucleotides read TGTGCCAGCAGCTTGGAGGTGGGAGGGTTTTACAATGAGCAGTTCTTC.

This clone was seen only a few times. V gene TRBV10-3 combines with J gene TRBJ2-7, with 7 bases lining up with TRBD2. The J segment lost 4 bases and the V segment lost 6 bases, leaving 6 bases of the junction unmatched. This CDR3 has 13 amino acids. Germline V lookup: CDR1 ENHRY, CDR2 SYGVKD. Here the CDR3 reads CAISAGAPYEQYF. The DNA of the CDR3 is TGTGCCATCAGCGCGGGAGCACCTTACGAGCAGTACTTC.

This chain links TRBV19 with TRBJ1-4; no firm D call. V was pared by 0 bases and J by 6 bases, with 11 bases between. The germline CDR1 and CDR2 sequences are LNHDA and SQIVND (reference sequence). The CDR3 covers 15 residues. CDR3 in amino acids: CASSIDGVTDEKLFF. The CDR3 coding sequence is TGTGCCAGTAGTATAGACGGGGTTACGGATGAAAAACTGTTTTTT.